This T cell receptor (beta chain) was recorded in a study of shared clonotypes between healthy human individuals (dated by TCRdb to 2020 to 2021). The study in broad terms: A couple of women and a few men aged 18 to 49 years were included in the cohort. For each donor, CD4 naive and CD4 memory were each run on three plates, CD8 naive on two plates, and CD8 memory on one plate. To estimate repertoire size and how much clonotypes are shared between individuals, the study performed deep sequencing of blood TCR repertoires from a handful of healthy adults. Different laboratories and diverse techniques were used to prepare libraries and sequence TCR repertoires, to increase sequencing depth and limit assay-specific biases. Per donor, leukapheresis produced somewhere between about 0.94 and 8.9 billion PBMCs. General study outcomes and caveats: Based on pairwise subsampling, the degree of clonotype sharing among donors was expected to be affected by sequencing depth. Only blood was sampled, and tissue TCR repertoires likely differ from those in blood. Estimated clonotype richness was generally larger for naive than for memory subsets. Incomplete sequencing was indicated by rarefaction of sorted-subset datasets, despite the large sequencing depth. The small number of donors limited the genetic and exposure-history diversity represented. Compared with non-shared clonotypes, the clonotypes found in all four sorted-subset donors had higher generation probabilities. Approximately 5% of naive CD4, around 3.5% of naive CD8, approximately 2% of memory CD4, and approximately 0.39% of memory CD8 clonotypes were shared across several donors.

The donors were healthy, HIV-negative adults who had no recently reported acute infections or vaccinations. Every donor was a Caucasian adult residing in Nashville, Tennessee, USA. CD4+ T cells were enriched through magnetic negative selection, after which naive cells were positively selected on CD45RA and the remaining negative fraction served as the memory subset. Blood was obtained by leukapheresis, after which PBMCs were separated by Ficoll-Histopaque density gradient centrifugation and cryopreserved in liquid nitrogen vapor phase. Analytical flow cytometry was used to check the purity and quantity of every magnetically sorted T cell population. Genomic DNA was isolated from each sorted fraction and quantified by UV absorbance on a Nanodrop 2000c. Using the deep immunoSEQ assay, multiplex PCR amplified TCR CDR3 regions from genomic DNA. For each cell subset, the extracted genomic DNA was distributed evenly across all wells of several immunoSEQ 96-well plates, and each plate served as one replicate. Each replicate PCR for sorted subsets received around 0.2 ug genomic DNA, equal to roughly 30,000 T cell genomes. Purified libraries were quantified with a Qubit 3.0 fluorometer, sized on a Bioanalyzer 2100, and re-quantified with the KAPA Library Quantification kit. Every immunoSEQ 96-well plate was sequenced on a dedicated single-read 150-cycle Illumina NextSeq 550 flow cell. In the authors' own workflow: Because the immunoSEQ output included only junctional sequences and no quality scores, the filtering could not be the same as the filtering used for full-length reads. To assign V/J genes and CDR3, sequences were annotated against IMGT germline references using PyIR, a Python wrapper for IgBLAST v1.9. Reads were filtered out if the reads had weak V/J assignments (E-value above 1e-6), no CDR3, stop codons, out-of-frame junctions, or ambiguous translated residues. V3J clonotypes were defined as sequences sharing the same inferred V gene, J gene, and CDR3 amino acid sequence. Percentage overlap between repertoires was calculated by dividing the number of shared unique clonotypes by the size of the smaller repertoire. Richness of each repertoire was evaluated using RTK rarefaction, the Chao1 estimator, and Recon v2.1 estimates of unobserved clonotypes. OLGA was used to compute generation probabilities for all TCRbeta clonotypes that the gDNA method yielded from a handful of donors. This immuneACCESS table, as held by TCRdb, lists in-frame sequences with V and J called but not all clones. Of the missing ones, under half trace to an unresolved V gene in checked studies; the others have no known cause. The V and J calls and clone size were taken over from that table, and D and trimming were inferred from the DNA. The sample contains over a million clones, about 75% of them found a single time. The ten most abundant clones make up roughly 1.5% of the sample.

For this clone: Its antigen remains undetermined. No base qualities exist here, and no much larger clone lies one base off it.

CDR3 length: 16 amino acids, cysteine to phenylalanine. Just CDR3 DNA is preserved here, 48 bases in frame from base 1. V drops 5 bases and J drops 0 bases, leaving 11 bases in between. CDR1 and CDR2 were assigned from the germline V gene (reference sequence) as MNHNY and SVGAGI. The chain uses TRBV6-6 and TRBJ2-6; a confident D gene designation cannot be given. Material for sequencing was memory CD4+ T cells sorted from blood. The cell subset or site label for this specimen denotes: CD45RA-negative fraction. The TCR sequence derives from a man aged 18 to 30 in good health. Read as DNA, the sequence is TGTGCCAGCAGTGCTCCGACCCCCTCTGGGGCCAACGTCCTGACTTTC. Protein translation: CASSAPTPSGANVLTF.